This T cell receptor (beta chain) was captured in a study of shared clonotypes between healthy human individuals. Study observations and caveats: The sharing of about 5.3% of naive CD4 clonotypes was seen across several donors. Tissues were not sampled, only blood, and their repertoires likely differ.

All donors qualified as healthy HIV-negative adults and had experienced no recent acute infections or vaccinations. V dropped 5 bases and J dropped 2; count of bases not matched to a gene: 3. The CDR3 has 15 amino acids. The germline gives CDR1 SNHLY, CDR2 FYNNEI. Measured with immunoSEQ multiplex PCR; TCRdb has only the in-frame clones, and not every one. The table has approximately 2.4 million clones, nearly 97% seen once. Worth noting for this clone: Antigen unknown.

The sample was naive CD4+ T cells sorted from blood. Specified subset: CD45RA+ positively selected. This clonotype was sampled from a young man in good health. This chain joins TRBV2 and TRBJ2-6; 7 nucleotides match TRBD1. CDR3 bases: TGTGCCAGCAGTTCCCAGGGGGCTGGGGCCAACGTCCTGACTTTC. Translating gives CASSSQGAGANVLTF.